This T cell receptor (beta chain) is from a study of cytotoxic CD8 clonotypes in ibrutinib-treated CLL. For the study at large: Sequencing produced an average of approximately 230,000 productive templates and tens of thousands of productive rearrangements per sample.

Sequencing was performed with immunoSEQ multiplex PCR; in TCRdb, only in-frame clones are kept and a portion is missing. The profile shows tens of thousands of clones, over 55% of them singletons. V was clipped by 5 bases and J by 14 bases, with 13 bases between them. This CDR3 is 12 amino acids long. Germline CDR1 reads SGHAT; CDR2 reads FQNNGV. This chain joins TRBV11-2 and TRBJ1-6, with D hard to call. This TCR derives from a human donor with chronic lymphocytic leukemia. The specimen was PBMCs, collected after 24 months of ibrutinib treatment. In DNA form, the CDR3 reads TGTGCCAGCAGCAACATCGGGAGAACCCTCCACTTT. Translation: CASSNIGRTLHF.